Below are 4 T cell receptor beta chains sequenced from a single sample in a study of shared clonotypes between healthy human individuals. Data came from immunoSEQ multiplex PCR; TCRdb stores just in-frame clones and leaves some out. Among over a million clones listed, approximately 80% were seen once. The material sequenced was memory CD4+ T cells from PBMCs. Specified subset: CD45RA-negative fraction. These receptors came from a man younger than 30 in good health. Some clones in this sample may be carry-over from other donors' samples.

This clone was detected only once. The chain recombines TRBV5-8 with TRBJ1-5, with D possibly TRBD1 on 5 matching bases. The CDR3 runs to 17 residues. Germline V gene sequence: CDR1 SGHTS, CDR2 YDEGEE. V lost 0 bases and J 3 bases, leaving 16 bases between the germline ends. The CDR3, as DNA: TGTGCCAGCAGCTTGGCCTGGGGCAGACTCCTCAATCAGCCCCAGCATTTT. Its protein is CASSLAWGRLLNQPQHF.

This clone showed up just once. The chain couples TRBV15 to TRBJ1-2, with TRBD1 as a possible D gene (6 bases). Germline values: CDR1 LNHNV, CDR2 YYDKDF (reference sequence). There are 14 residues in the CDR3. With 3 bases removed from V and 5 bases from J, the gap between germline ends came to 13 bases. The CDR3 bases are TGTGCCACCAGCAGCCCTACAGGGTTTTATGGCTACACCTTC. It codes for CATSSPTGFYGYTF.

The V gene is TRBV7-9, the J gene TRBJ2-3; 9 nucleotides align to TRBD2. The CDR3 has 14 residues. V lost 4 bases, J lost 7 bases, and 6 bases stayed unmatched. Looked up from germline, CDR1 is SEHNR and CDR2 is FQNEAQ (reference sequence). CDR3 DNA: TGTGCCAGCAGCTCGGGACTAGCTGTTAATACGCAGTATTTT. Protein sequence: CASSSGLAVNTQYF.

A single count supports this clone. The chain couples TRBV6-1 to TRBJ2-7; the match to TRBD2 covers 7 bases. CDR3 length equals 16 residues. Germline loops: CDR1 MNHNS, CDR2 SASEGT. V shed 0 bases, J shed 3 bases, and the junction held 8 bases outside the gene matches. CDR3: CASSEALAGDLYEQYF. In DNA, the CDR3 is TGTGCCAGCAGTGAAGCTTTAGCGGGCGATCTCTACGAGCAGTACTTC.